The source of this TCR beta chain is a study of T cell changes during pregnancy in multiple sclerosis. Trimming cost V 0 bases and J 4 bases; bases outside gene matches: 5. Germline CDR1 is SGDLS and CDR2 is YYNGEE. The length of the CDR3 is 15 residues. Repertoires were generated with immunoSEQ multiplex PCR, while TCRdb's copy carries only in-frame clones and drops some. The repertoire includes fewer than 100,000 clones, 70% to 90% of them detected once, and around 2% sits in the top ten. The sequenced sample was peripheral blood, obtained before pregnancy. The receptor's source is a female donor with multiple sclerosis, enrolled in a pregnancy study. V usage is TRBV9 and J usage is TRBJ1-1, with TRBD1 matching over 8 bases. The CDR3 nucleotides are TGTGCCAGCAGCGTAGACAGGGGGTTCGGCACTGAAGCTTTCTTT. Amino acids: CASSVDRGFGTEAFF. The full variable domain, in which reference TRBV9 and TRBJ1-1 provide the parts outside the CDR3, is DSGVTQTPKHLITATGQRVTLRCSPRSGDLSVYWYQQSLDQGLQFLIQYYNGEERAKGNILERFSAQQFPDLHSELNLSSLELGDSALYFCASSVDRGFGTEAFFGQGTRLTVV.